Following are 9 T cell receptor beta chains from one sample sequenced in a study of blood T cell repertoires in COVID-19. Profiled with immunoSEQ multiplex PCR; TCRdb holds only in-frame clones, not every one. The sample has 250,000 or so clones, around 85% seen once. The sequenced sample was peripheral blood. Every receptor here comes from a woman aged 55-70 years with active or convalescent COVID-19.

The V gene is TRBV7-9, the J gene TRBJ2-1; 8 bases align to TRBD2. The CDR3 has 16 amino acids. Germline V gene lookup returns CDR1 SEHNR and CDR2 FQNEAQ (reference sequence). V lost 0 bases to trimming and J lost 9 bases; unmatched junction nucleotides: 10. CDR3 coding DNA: TGTGCCAGCAGCTTAGCGGTGCCGGGAGGGCCTGGTGAGCAGTTCTTC. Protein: CASSLAVPGGPGEQFF.

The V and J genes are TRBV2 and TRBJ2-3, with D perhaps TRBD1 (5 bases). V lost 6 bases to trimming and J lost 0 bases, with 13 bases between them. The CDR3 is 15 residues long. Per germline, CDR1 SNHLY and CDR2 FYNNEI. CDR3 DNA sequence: TGTGCCAGCAGGGTTGACAGTACTAGCACAGATACGCAGTATTTT. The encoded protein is CASRVDSTSTDTQYF.

CDR3 bases: TGTGCCAGCAGTGAAGCGCTGGGAGCCGGGTCCCGGGGTGGCTACACCTTC. Translating gives CASSEALGAGSRGGYTF. The V call is TRBV6-1, the J call TRBJ1-2; no clear D. Trimming removed 0 bases at V and 7 bases at J, with 21 bases between. Germline V gene lookup returns CDR1 MNHNS and CDR2 SASEGT. The CDR3 length is 17 residues.

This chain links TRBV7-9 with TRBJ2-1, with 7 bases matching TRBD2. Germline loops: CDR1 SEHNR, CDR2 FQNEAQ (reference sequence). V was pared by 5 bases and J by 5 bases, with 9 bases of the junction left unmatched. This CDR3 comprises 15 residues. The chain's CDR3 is CASSPAGVYHNEQFF. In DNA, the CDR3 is TGTGCCAGCAGCCCCGCGGGGGTTTACCACAATGAGCAGTTCTTC.

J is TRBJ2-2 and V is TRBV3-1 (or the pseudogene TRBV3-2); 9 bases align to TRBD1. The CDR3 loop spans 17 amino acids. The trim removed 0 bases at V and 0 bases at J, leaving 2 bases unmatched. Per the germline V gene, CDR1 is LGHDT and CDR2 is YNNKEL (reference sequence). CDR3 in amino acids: CASSQDWTGANTGELFF. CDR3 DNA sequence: TGTGCCAGCAGCCAAGATTGGACAGGGGCGAACACCGGGGAGCTGTTTTTT.

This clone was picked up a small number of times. The CDR3 DNA sequence: TGTGCCAGCAGCCCAGATAACACTGAAGCTTTCTTT. This translates into CASSPDNTEAFF. The V gene is TRBV6-5, the J gene TRBJ1-1; D remains unclear. The CDR3 spans 12 residues. CDR1 and CDR2 (germline): MNHEY, SVGAGI. The V and J ends lost 6 bases and 2 bases respectively, with 7 bases between them.

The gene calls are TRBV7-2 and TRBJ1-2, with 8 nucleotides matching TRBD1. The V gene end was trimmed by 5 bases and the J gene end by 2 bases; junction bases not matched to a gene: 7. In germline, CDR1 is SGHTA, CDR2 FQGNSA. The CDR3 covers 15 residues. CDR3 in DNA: TGTGCCAGCAGCCTGCGGACAGGGTCCAACTATGGCTACACCTTC. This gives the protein CASSLRTGSNYGYTF.

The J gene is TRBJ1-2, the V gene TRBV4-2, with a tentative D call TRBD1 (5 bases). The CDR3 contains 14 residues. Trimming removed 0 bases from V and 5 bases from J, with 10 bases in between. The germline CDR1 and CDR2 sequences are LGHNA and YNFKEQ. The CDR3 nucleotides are TGTGCCAGCAGCCAAGAAGCAGGGAGGTATGGCTACACCTTC. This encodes CASSQEAGRYGYTF.

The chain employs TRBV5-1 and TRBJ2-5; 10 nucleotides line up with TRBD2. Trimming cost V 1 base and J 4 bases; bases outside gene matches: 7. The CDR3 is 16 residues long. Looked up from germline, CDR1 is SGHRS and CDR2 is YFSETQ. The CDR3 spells CASSLLASGRGETQYF. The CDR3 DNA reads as TGCGCCAGCAGCTTGTTGGCTAGCGGGAGAGGAGAGACCCAGTACTTC. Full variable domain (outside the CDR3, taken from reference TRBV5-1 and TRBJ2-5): KAGVTQTPRYLIKTRGQQVTLSCSPISGHRSVSWYQQTPGQGLQFLFEYFSETQRNKGNFPGRFSGRQFSNSRSEMNVSTLELGDSALYLCASSLLASGRGETQYFGPGTRLLVL.